The rows below give T cell receptor beta chains drawn from one sample of a study of shared clonotypes between healthy human individuals. The table came from immunoSEQ multiplex PCR; TCRdb's copy has only in-frame clones and leaves some out. Among roughly 2,000,000 clones, just under 95% were seen once, and the ten largest hold 1.2%. Sequenced: naive CD8+ T cells sorted from blood. These receptors all stem from a man younger than 35 in good health. The CDR3 runs from the conserved cysteine through the conserved F or W. Fields, in order: V gene, J gene, D gene, clone size, CDR3 DNA, CDR3 protein. A D gene is named only where the DNA matches it firmly. For some rows the clone size is stated as once, few or many, or as a class when expanded; others skip it.

v_call: TRBV7-2; j_call: TRBJ2-1; d_call: TRBD2; clone_size: .; cdr3_nt: TGTGCCAGCAGCCCCATAGCGGGAGGCGGTGAGCAGTTCTTC; cdr3_aa: CASSPIAGGGEQFF
v_call: TRBV7-6; j_call: TRBJ2-7; d_call: TRBD1; clone_size: .; cdr3_nt: TGTGCCAGCAGCCCTGGGACAGGGGGCTCCTACGAGCAGTACTTC; cdr3_aa: CASSPGTGGSYEQYF
v_call: TRBV2; j_call: TRBJ2-5; d_call: TRBD2; clone_size: .; cdr3_nt: TGTGCCAGCGTGCCACCCGGACTAGCGGGGGGGAGAGAGACCCAGTACTTC; cdr3_aa: CASVPPGLAGGRETQYF
v_call: TRBV28; j_call: TRBJ2-3; d_call: .; clone_size: .; cdr3_nt: TGTGCCAGCAGTTTAGAGGGCACGCAGTATTTT; cdr3_aa: CASSLEGTQYF
v_call: TRBV5-6; j_call: TRBJ2-7; d_call: .; clone_size: .; cdr3_nt: TGTGCCAGCAGCTGGGCCCTCGGGGACGAGCAGTACTTC; cdr3_aa: CASSWALGDEQYF
v_call: TRBV7-9; j_call: TRBJ2-7; d_call: .; clone_size: .; cdr3_nt: TGTGCCAGCAGTTCTTGGGAGTACTACGAGCAGTACTTC; cdr3_aa: CASSSWEYYEQYF
v_call: TRBV9; j_call: TRBJ1-1; d_call: .; clone_size: .; cdr3_nt: TGTGCCAGCAGCCCACTCCTCCATACTGAAGCTTTCTTT; cdr3_aa: CASSPLLHTEAFF
v_call: TRBV9; j_call: TRBJ1-5; d_call: .; clone_size: .; cdr3_nt: TGTGCCAGCAGCGTAGTAAAGGGACGGCAGCCCCAGCATTTT; cdr3_aa: CASSVVKGRQPQHF
v_call: TRBV5-4; j_call: TRBJ2-7; d_call: .; clone_size: .; cdr3_nt: TGTGCCAGCCGGAAGGAGGGGGGCCTCTCCTACGAGCAGTACTTC; cdr3_aa: CASRKEGGLSYEQYF
v_call: TRBV19; j_call: TRBJ2-7; d_call: .; clone_size: .; cdr3_nt: TGTGCCAGTAGTATCACAGACTATCTAACCTACGAGCAGTACTTC; cdr3_aa: CASSITDYLTYEQYF
v_call: TRBV25-1; j_call: TRBJ2-5; d_call: TRBD1; clone_size: .; cdr3_nt: TGTGCCAGCAGTGGACAGGGGGTAGGGACCCAGTACTTC; cdr3_aa: CASSGQGVGTQYF
v_call: TRBV5-4; j_call: TRBJ2-3; d_call: TRBD1; clone_size: once; cdr3_nt: TGTGCCAGCAGCCGCCGCGGGACAGGGTATTTTCTGGGAGATACGCAGTATTTT; cdr3_aa: CASSRRGTGYFLGDTQYF
v_call: TRBV29-1; j_call: TRBJ2-7; d_call: TRBD2; clone_size: .; cdr3_nt: TGCAGCGTTCTAGACCTAGCGGGTGCCTACGAGCAGTACTTC; cdr3_aa: CSVLDLAGAYEQYF
v_call: TRBV13; j_call: TRBJ1-2; d_call: TRBD1; clone_size: .; cdr3_nt: TGTGCCAGCACCAATATGACAGGGAAAGGAGGCTACACCTTC; cdr3_aa: CASTNMTGKGGYTF
v_call: TRBV7-6; j_call: TRBJ2-7; d_call: .; clone_size: .; cdr3_nt: TGTGCCAGCAGCTTAGCAGGTGGGGTAGGGGAGCAGTACTTC; cdr3_aa: CASSLAGGVGEQYF
v_call: TRBV9; j_call: TRBJ2-3; d_call: .; clone_size: .; cdr3_nt: TGTGCCAGCAGCGGCCCATGGGGCACAGATACGCAGTATTTT; cdr3_aa: CASSGPWGTDTQYF
v_call: TRBV6-5; j_call: TRBJ1-6; d_call: .; clone_size: .; cdr3_nt: TGTGCCAGCAGTTACTCGATTGGGTCACCCCTCCACTTT; cdr3_aa: CASSYSIGSPLHF
v_call: TRBV4-1; j_call: TRBJ2-7; d_call: TRBD1; clone_size: .; cdr3_nt: TGCGCCAGCAGCCCGTTGAAGTCGGGACAGGGCCTTTCCTACGAGCAGTACTTC; cdr3_aa: CASSPLKSGQGLSYEQYF
v_call: TRBV27; j_call: TRBJ2-7; d_call: TRBD2; clone_size: .; cdr3_nt: TGTGCCAGCAGTTCGGGAGGGAACGAGCAGTACTTC; cdr3_aa: CASSSGGNEQYF
v_call: TRBV27; j_call: TRBJ2-1; d_call: TRBD1; clone_size: .; cdr3_nt: TGTGCCAGCAGAAGTACCGGGACAGGGGGATTATACAATGAGCAGTTCTTC; cdr3_aa: CASRSTGTGGLYNEQFF
v_call: TRBV11-1; j_call: TRBJ2-7; d_call: .; clone_size: .; cdr3_nt: TGTGCCAGCTCTCCGGGACCCAACTACGAGCAGTACTTC; cdr3_aa: CASSPGPNYEQYF
v_call: TRBV19; j_call: TRBJ1-1; d_call: TRBD1; clone_size: .; cdr3_nt: TGTGCCAGTAGCAGGACGACAGGGCCGGACACTGAAGCTTTCTTT; cdr3_aa: CASSRTTGPDTEAFF
v_call: TRBV12-5; j_call: TRBJ1-1; d_call: .; clone_size: few; cdr3_nt: TGTGCTAGTGGTTTCCCTGACGGCGGCACTGAAGCTTTCTTT; cdr3_aa: CASGFPDGGTEAFF
v_call: TRBV11-2; j_call: TRBJ2-7; d_call: TRBD2; clone_size: .; cdr3_nt: TGTGCCAGCAGCTTCTCGAGCGGGGGTTCCTACGAGCAGTACTTC; cdr3_aa: CASSFSSGGSYEQYF
v_call: TRBV11-2; j_call: TRBJ2-3; d_call: .; clone_size: .; cdr3_nt: TGTGCCAGCAGCTTAAGCTATAGCACAGATACGCAGTATTTT; cdr3_aa: CASSLSYSTDTQYF
v_call: TRBV27; j_call: TRBJ2-5; d_call: .; clone_size: .; cdr3_nt: TGTGCCAGCAGTTCAAGGTTTCCAGAGACCCAGTACTTC; cdr3_aa: CASSSRFPETQYF
v_call: TRBV28; j_call: TRBJ1-1; d_call: .; clone_size: .; cdr3_nt: TGTGCCAGCTCTCGCTTGCAGGGTTACTTGAACACTGAAGCTTTCTTT; cdr3_aa: CASSRLQGYLNTEAFF
v_call: TRBV30; j_call: TRBJ2-2; d_call: .; clone_size: .; cdr3_nt: TGTGCCTGGAGTGGAGGAGGGATCGGGGAGCTGTTTTTT; cdr3_aa: CAWSGGGIGELFF
v_call: TRBV18; j_call: TRBJ2-1; d_call: TRBD1; clone_size: .; cdr3_nt: TGTGCCAGCTCATCAACACAGGGGGGAGTAGTAACGGAGCAGTTCTTC; cdr3_aa: CASSSTQGGVVTEQFF
v_call: TRBV29-1; j_call: TRBJ1-1; d_call: .; clone_size: .; cdr3_nt: TGCAGCGTTGGCGGCACTGAAGCTTTCTTT; cdr3_aa: CSVGGTEAFF
v_call: TRBV7-9; j_call: TRBJ1-1; d_call: .; clone_size: .; cdr3_nt: TGTGCCAGCAGGTCGTCCGCTGAAGCTTTCTTT; cdr3_aa: CASRSSAEAFF
v_call: TRBV10-2; j_call: TRBJ2-1; d_call: TRBD2; clone_size: once; cdr3_nt: TGCGCCAGCAGTGATCTAGCGGAGAACCCCTACAATGAGCAGTTCTTC; cdr3_aa: CASSDLAENPYNEQFF
v_call: TRBV13; j_call: TRBJ1-1; d_call: .; clone_size: .; cdr3_nt: TGTGCCAGCAGCTTATTATCAGGGGTGAACACTGAAGCTTTCTTT; cdr3_aa: CASSLLSGVNTEAFF
v_call: TRBV4-3; j_call: TRBJ2-1; d_call: TRBD2; clone_size: .; cdr3_nt: TGCGCCAGCAGCCACTCCGGGCTAGCGGGAGGCGATGAGCAGTTCTTC; cdr3_aa: CASSHSGLAGGDEQFF
v_call: TRBV19; j_call: TRBJ1-1; d_call: .; clone_size: .; cdr3_nt: TGTGCCAGTAGTGAGGCGGGATGGAGCACTGAAGCTTTCTTT; cdr3_aa: CASSEAGWSTEAFF
v_call: TRBV30; j_call: TRBJ2-7; d_call: TRBD2; clone_size: .; cdr3_nt: TGTGCCTCGGCGGGGGGCTCCTACGAGCAGTACTTC; cdr3_aa: CASAGGSYEQYF
v_call: TRBV4-1; j_call: TRBJ2-7; d_call: .; clone_size: once; cdr3_nt: TGCGCCAGCAGCCAACTGACGGGTAGCTCCTACGAGCAGTACTTC; cdr3_aa: CASSQLTGSSYEQYF
v_call: TRBV27; j_call: TRBJ2-5; d_call: .; clone_size: .; cdr3_nt: TGTGCCAGCAGTTTAGGTCCCGGGGGAACCCAAGAGACCCAGTACTTC; cdr3_aa: CASSLGPGGTQETQYF
v_call: TRBV10-3; j_call: TRBJ2-3; d_call: TRBD1; clone_size: once; cdr3_nt: TGTGCCATCCCTCCCCCGGGACAGGGTTTCACAGATACGCAGTATTTT; cdr3_aa: CAIPPPGQGFTDTQYF